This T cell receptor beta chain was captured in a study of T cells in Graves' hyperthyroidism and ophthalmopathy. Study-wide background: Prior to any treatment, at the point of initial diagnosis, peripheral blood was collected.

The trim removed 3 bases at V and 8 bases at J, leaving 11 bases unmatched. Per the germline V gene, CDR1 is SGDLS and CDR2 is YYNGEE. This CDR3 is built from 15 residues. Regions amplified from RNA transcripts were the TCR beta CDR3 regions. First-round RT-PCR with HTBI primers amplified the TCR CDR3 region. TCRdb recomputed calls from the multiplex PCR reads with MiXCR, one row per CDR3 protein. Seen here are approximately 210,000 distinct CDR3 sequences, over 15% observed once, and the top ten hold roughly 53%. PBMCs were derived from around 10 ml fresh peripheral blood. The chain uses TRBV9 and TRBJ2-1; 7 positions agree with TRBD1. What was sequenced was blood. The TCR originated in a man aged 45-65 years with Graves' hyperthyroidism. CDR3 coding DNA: TGTGCCAGCAGCGCCGGGACAGCCGCGAAGTATGAGCAGTTCTTC. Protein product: CASSAGTAAKYEQFF.